One and the same sample provided the 6 T cell receptor beta chains below, sequenced in a study of CD8+ T cells in alopecia areata. After isolation, RNA underwent reverse transcription to generate cDNA as the sequencing template. Assay: immunoSEQ multiplex PCR; the TCRdb copy retains only in-frame clones and omits some. The sample consists of 90,000 to 120,000 clones, over 55% of them appearing once. Specimen: NKG2D-low CD8+ T cells sorted from blood. The receptors originated from a human donor with alopecia areata.

On this clone: A junction boundary mismatches the germline segment, possibly from a read error. The chain combines TRBV7-7 with TRBJ2-5; TRBD2 matches at 10 bases. This CDR3 is built from 16 residues. CDR1 and CDR2 from the germline V gene are SSHAT and FNYEAQ (reference sequence). The CDR3: CASSLRTSGIPETQYF. The CDR3 DNA reads as TGTGCTAGCAGCCTACGCACTAGCGGGATCCCAGAGACCCAGTACTTC.

This clone was recorded only once. This chain uses TRBV7-8 with TRBJ2-7; weak D call: TRBD1 (6 bases). Germline V gene data show CDR1 as SGHVS and CDR2 as FQNEAQ. The CDR3 has 14 residues. Trimming removed 3 bases from V and 2 bases from J, with 11 bases in between. The CDR3 coding sequence is TGTGCCAGCAGCTTCGGGACAATCCCCTACGAGCAGTACTTC. Protein: CASSFGTIPYEQYF.

This chain connects TRBV4-1 to TRBJ2-1, with 8 bases that match TRBD2. The V and J ends lost 6 bases and 5 bases, in that order; junction bases with no gene match: 6. CDR1 is MGHRA, CDR2 YSYEKL, per germline. This CDR3 spans 14 amino acids. The CDR3 bases are TGCGCCAGCAGTACTAGCGGTATAAACAATGAGCAGTTCTTC. This gives the protein CASSTSGINNEQFF.

This clone turned up a few times. J is TRBJ2-4 and V is TRBV7-9; perhaps TRBD2 as D (5 bases). In germline, CDR1 is SEHNR, CDR2 FQNEAQ (reference sequence). The CDR3 loop spans 14 amino acids. V was cut by 10 bases and J by 1 base, with 14 bases left in between. The CDR3 spells CAILSPGAKNIQYF. The CDR3 DNA reads TGTGCCATCCTCTCCCCGGGGGCCAAAAACATTCAGTACTTC.

This clone was detected once. This rearrangement joins TRBV13 to TRBJ2-7, with TRBD1 matching 7 bases. In germline, CDR1 is PRHDT, CDR2 FYEKMQ (reference sequence). This CDR3 is built from 15 residues. V lost 0 bases to trimming and J lost 2 bases; unmatched junction nucleotides: 4. CDR3 bases: TGTGCCAGCAGCTTAGGTGAGGGGACAGCCTACGAGCAGTACTTC. This codes for CASSLGEGTAYEQYF.

The V gene is TRBV7-8, the J gene TRBJ2-3; D possibly corresponds to TRBD2 (5 bases). Trimming pared 4 bases from V and 0 bases from J, leaving 17 bases between. Looked up from germline, CDR1 is SGHVS and CDR2 is FQNEAQ. CDR3 length: 17 amino acids. The CDR3 nucleotides read TGTGCCAGCAGCTCCAACCACCTAGCAGCTAGCACAGATACGCAGTATTTT. This encodes CASSSNHLAASTDTQYF. The entire variable domain, with the rest obtained from reference TRBV7-8 and TRBJ2-3, is as follows: GAGVSQSPRYKVAKRGQDVALRCDPISGHVSLFWYQQALGQGPEFLTYFQNEAQLDKSGLPSDRFFAERPEGSVSTLKIQRTQQEDSAVYLCASSSNHLAASTDTQYFGPGTRLTVL.